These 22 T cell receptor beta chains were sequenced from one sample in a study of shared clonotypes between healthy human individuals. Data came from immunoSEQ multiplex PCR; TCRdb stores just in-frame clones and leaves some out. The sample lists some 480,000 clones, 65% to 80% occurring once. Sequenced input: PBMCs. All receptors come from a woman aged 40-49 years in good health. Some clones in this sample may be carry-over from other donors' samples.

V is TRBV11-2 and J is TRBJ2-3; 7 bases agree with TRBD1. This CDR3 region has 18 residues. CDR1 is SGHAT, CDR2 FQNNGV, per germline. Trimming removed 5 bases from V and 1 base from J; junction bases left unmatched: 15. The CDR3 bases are TGTGCCAGCAGCCTCCGCGGGTTGCAGGGGGTCGGCACAGATACGCAGTATTTT. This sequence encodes CASSLRGLQGVGTDTQYF. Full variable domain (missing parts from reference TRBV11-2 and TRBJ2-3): EAGVAQSPRYKIIEKRQSVAFWCNPISGHATLYWYQQILGQGPKLLIQFQNNGVVDDSQLPKDRFSAERLKGVDSTLKIQPAKLEDSAVYLCASSLRGLQGVGTDTQYFGPGTRLTVL.

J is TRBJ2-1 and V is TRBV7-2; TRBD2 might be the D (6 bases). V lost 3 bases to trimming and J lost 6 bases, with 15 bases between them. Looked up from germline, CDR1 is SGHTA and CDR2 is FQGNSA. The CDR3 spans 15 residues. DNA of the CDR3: TGTGCCAGCAGCTTGGCACGGACTACCTTCAATGAGCAGTTCTTC. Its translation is CASSLARTTFNEQFF.

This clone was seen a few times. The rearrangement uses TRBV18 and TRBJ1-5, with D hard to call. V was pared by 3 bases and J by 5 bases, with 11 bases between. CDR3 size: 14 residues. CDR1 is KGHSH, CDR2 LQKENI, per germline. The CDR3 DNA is TGTGCCAGCTCACCTAGGGCAGGAGATCAGCCCCAGCATTTT. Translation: CASSPRAGDQPQHF.

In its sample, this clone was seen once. Here the CDR3 DNA reads TGCAGCGTTGAAGTCCGGACTGGCCCCTACAATGAGCAGTTCTTC. This encodes CSVEVRTGPYNEQFF. This sequence joins TRBV29-1 and TRBJ2-1, with D perhaps matching TRBD2 (5 bases). V lost 1 base and J lost 2, with 12 bases in between. CDR3 length equals 15 residues. The V gene's germline CDR1 is SQVTM and CDR2 ANQGSEA.

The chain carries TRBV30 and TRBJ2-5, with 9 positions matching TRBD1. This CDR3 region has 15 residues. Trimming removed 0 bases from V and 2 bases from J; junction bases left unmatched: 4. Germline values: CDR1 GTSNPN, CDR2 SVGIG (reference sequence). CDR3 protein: CAWSVHRGLQETQYF. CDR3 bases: TGTGCCTGGAGTGTTCACAGGGGGCTACAAGAGACCCAGTACTTC.

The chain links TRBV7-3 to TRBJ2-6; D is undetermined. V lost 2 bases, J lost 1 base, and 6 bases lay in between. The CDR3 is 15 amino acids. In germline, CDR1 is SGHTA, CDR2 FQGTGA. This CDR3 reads CASSLGSSGANVLTF. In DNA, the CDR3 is TGTGCCAGCAGCTTAGGGTCGTCTGGGGCCAACGTCCTGACTTTC.

The CDR3: CASSLRGPTYEQYF. The CDR3 coding sequence is TGTGCCAGCAGCTTACGAGGGCCAACCTACGAGCAGTACTTC. The chain links TRBV7-2 to TRBJ2-7, with D possibly TRBD2 on 5 matching bases. The CDR3 loop spans 14 amino acids. CDR1 SGHTA and CDR2 FQGNSA come from the germline V gene. The V end was cut by 2 bases, the J end by 2 bases, with 10 bases between.

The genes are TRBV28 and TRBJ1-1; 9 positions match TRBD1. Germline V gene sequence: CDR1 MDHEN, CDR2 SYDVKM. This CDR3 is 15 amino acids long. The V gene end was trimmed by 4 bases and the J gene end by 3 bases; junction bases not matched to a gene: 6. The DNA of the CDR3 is TGTGCCAGCAGTTCGATGGGACAGGGCGACACTGAAGCTTTCTTT. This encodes CASSSMGQGDTEAFF.

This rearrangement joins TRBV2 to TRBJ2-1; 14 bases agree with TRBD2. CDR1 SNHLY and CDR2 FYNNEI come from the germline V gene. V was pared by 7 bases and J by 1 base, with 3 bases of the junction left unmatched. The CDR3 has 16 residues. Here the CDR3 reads CASIWTSGRSYNEQFF. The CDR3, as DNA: TGTGCCAGCATTTGGACTAGCGGGAGGTCCTACAATGAGCAGTTCTTC.

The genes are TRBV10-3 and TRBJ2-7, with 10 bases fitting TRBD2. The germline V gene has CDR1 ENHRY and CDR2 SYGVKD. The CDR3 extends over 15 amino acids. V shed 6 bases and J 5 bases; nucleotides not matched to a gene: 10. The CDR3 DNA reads TGTGCCATCAGCGGAGCTAGCGGGAGTATCGACGAGCAGTACTTC. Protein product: CAISGASGSIDEQYF.

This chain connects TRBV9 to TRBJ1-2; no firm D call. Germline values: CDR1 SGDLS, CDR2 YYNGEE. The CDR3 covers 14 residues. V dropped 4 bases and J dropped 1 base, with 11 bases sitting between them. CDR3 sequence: CASSPAGVNYGYTF. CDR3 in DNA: TGTGCCAGCAGCCCAGCTGGGGTTAACTATGGCTACACCTTC.

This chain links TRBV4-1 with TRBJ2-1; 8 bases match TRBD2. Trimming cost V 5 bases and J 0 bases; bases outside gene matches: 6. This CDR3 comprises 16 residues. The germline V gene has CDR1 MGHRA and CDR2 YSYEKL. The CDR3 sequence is CASSGERGSSYNEQFF. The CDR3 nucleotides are TGCGCCAGCAGCGGGGAGCGGGGGAGCTCCTACAATGAGCAGTTCTTC.

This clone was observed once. This CDR3 is CASSAQEGQPQHF. CDR3 in DNA: TGTGCCAGCAGCGCCCAGGAAGGTCAGCCCCAGCATTTT. The chain recombines TRBV7-9 with TRBJ1-5; D is undetermined. V lost 5 bases and J lost 6, with 11 bases in between. This CDR3 is built from 13 residues. Per the germline V gene, CDR1 is SEHNR and CDR2 is FQNEAQ (reference sequence).

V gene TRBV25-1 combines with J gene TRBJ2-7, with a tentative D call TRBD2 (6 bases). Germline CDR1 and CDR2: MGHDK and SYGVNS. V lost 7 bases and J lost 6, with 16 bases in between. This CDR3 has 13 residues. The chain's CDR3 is CASTRDSRLEQYF. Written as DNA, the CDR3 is TGTGCCAGCACCCGGGACTCCCGCCTCGAGCAGTACTTC.

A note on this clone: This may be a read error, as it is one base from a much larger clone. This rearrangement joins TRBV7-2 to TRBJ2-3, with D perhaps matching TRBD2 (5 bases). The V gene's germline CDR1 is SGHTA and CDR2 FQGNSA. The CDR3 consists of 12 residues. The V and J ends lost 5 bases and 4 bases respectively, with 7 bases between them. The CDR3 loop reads CASSPSSDTQYF. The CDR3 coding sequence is TGTGCCAGCAGCCCTAGCTCAGATACGCAGTATTTT.

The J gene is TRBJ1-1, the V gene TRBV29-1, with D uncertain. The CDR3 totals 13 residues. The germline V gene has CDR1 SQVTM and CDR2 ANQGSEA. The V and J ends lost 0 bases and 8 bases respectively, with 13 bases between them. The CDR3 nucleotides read TGCAGCGTTGAAGACGTGGGGTATGGGGAAGCTTTCTTT. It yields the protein CSVEDVGYGEAFF.

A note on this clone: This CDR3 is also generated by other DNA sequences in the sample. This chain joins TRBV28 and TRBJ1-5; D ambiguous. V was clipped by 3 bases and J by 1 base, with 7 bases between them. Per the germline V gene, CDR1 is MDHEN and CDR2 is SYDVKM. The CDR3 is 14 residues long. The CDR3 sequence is CASSLGGSNQPQHF. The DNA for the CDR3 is TGTGCCAGCAGTTTGGGAGGGAGCAATCAGCCCCAGCATTTT.

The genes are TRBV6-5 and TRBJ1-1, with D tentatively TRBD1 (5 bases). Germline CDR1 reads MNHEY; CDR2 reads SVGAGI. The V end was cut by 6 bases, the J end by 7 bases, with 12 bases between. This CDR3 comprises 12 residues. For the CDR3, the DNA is TGTGCCAGCAGCCCCGGGGGGGGTGAAGCTTTCTTT. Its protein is CASSPGGGEAFF.

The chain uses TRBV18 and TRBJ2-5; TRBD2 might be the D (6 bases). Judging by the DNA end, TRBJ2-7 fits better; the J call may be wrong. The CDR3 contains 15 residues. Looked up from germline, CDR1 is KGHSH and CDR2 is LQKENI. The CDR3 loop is CASSPWIPSANEQYF. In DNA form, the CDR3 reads TGTGCCAGCTCACCATGGATTCCTAGCGCCAACGAGCAGTACTTC.

The CDR3 nucleotides read TGTGCCAGCAGTTTATCCTCGGGACACCCCAGCCCGGGAGACGAGCAGTACTTC. This codes for CASSLSSGHPSPGDEQYF. J is TRBJ2-7 and V is TRBV27; D tentatively fits TRBD1 or TRBD2 (6 bases each). Trimming removed 0 bases at V and 5 bases at J, with 23 bases between. This CDR3 has 18 amino acids. The germline V gene has CDR1 MNHEY and CDR2 SMNVEV (reference sequence).

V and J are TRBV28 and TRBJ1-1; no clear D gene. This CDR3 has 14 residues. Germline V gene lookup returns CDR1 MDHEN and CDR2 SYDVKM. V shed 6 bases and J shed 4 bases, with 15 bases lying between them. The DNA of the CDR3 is TGTGCCAGCAGCCCTCGAGGTGTTCGCACTGAAGCTTTCTTT. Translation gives CASSPRGVRTEAFF.

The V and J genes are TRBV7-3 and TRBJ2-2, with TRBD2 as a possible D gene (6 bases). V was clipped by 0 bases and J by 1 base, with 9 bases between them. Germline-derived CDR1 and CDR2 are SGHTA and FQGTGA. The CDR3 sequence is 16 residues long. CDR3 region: CASSLTGGRNTGELFF. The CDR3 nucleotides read TGTGCCAGCAGCTTAACGGGGGGAAGGAACACCGGGGAGCTGTTTTTT.